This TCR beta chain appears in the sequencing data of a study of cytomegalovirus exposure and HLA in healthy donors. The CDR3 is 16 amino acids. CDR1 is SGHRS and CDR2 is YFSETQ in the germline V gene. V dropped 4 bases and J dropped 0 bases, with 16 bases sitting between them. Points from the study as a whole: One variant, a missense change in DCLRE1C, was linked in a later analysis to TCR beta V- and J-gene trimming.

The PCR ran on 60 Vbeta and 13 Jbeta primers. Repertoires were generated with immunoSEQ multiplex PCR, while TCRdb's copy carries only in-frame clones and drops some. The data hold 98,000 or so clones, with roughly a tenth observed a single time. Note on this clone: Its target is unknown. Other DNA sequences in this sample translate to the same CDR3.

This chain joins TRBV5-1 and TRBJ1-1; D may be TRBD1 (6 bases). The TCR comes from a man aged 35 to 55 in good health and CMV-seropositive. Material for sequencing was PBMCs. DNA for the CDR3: TGCGCCAGCAGCGGGGGCGTAGGGGATCTGAACACTGAAGCTTTCTTT. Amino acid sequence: CASSGGVGDLNTEAFF.